This is a list of T cell receptor beta chains from one sample in a study of T and B cells in COVID-19 patients. Using its own MiXCR run on the multiplex PCR reads, TCRdb lists one record per CDR3 protein. Of about 5,100 distinct CDR3 sequences in the sample, less than 25% were seen once. The sequencing sample was made of blood. Source of these receptors: a human donor with active COVID-19. Each CDR3 is given with its conserved first and last residue. A D gene is named only where the DNA matches it firmly. Expanded clones get a size class; other rows say once, few or many, or leave the size out.

J: TRBJ1-6
V: TRBV6-6
D: NA
size: many
CDR3: CASSTLGQQSSYNSPLHF
DNA: TGTGCCAGCAGTACCTTGGGGCAGCAAAGCTCCTATAATTCACCCCTCCACTTT

J: TRBJ2-1
V: TRBV24-1
D: NA
size: many
CDR3: CATSDFSTEQFF
DNA: TGTGCCACCAGTGATTTCTCTACTGAGCAGTTCTTC

J: TRBJ2-1
V: TRBV20-1
D: TRBD2
size: NA
CDR3: CSARNGGGSYNEQFF
DNA: TGCAGTGCTAGGAATGGGGGGGGCTCCTACAATGAGCAGTTCTTC

J: TRBJ2-7
V: TRBV18
D: NA
size: medium-sized
CDR3: CASSPKGPGTAEQYF
DNA: TGTGCCAGCTCACCAAAAGGCCCGGGGACGGCCGAGCAGTACTTC

J: TRBJ1-2
V: TRBV13
D: NA
size: medium-sized
CDR3: CASSSDIRTGEVYGYTF
DNA: TGTGCCAGCAGCTCCGACATAAGAACCGGGGAGGTCTATGGCTACACCTTC

J: TRBJ2-7
V: TRBV10-1
D: TRBD2
size: NA
CDR3: CASSVLAGPSSYEQYF
DNA: TGCGCCAGCAGTGTGCTAGCGGGCCCGAGCTCCTACGAGCAGTACTTC

J: TRBJ1-3
V: TRBV4-3
D: NA
size: few
CDR3: CASSQDTPSSMSSSGNTIYF
DNA: TGCGCCAGCAGCCAAGATACGCCAAGCTCAATGTCGAGCTCTGGAAACACCATATATTTT

J: TRBJ2-7
V: TRBV5-6
D: NA
size: medium-sized
CDR3: CASSHRDSQVGQYF
DNA: TGTGCCAGCAGCCACCGGGACTCTCAAGTCGGGCAGTACTTC

J: TRBJ2-7
V: TRBV4-3
D: TRBD1
size: NA
CDR3: CASSPGQGFSEQYF
DNA: TGCGCCAGCAGCCCGGGACAGGGGTTCAGCGAGCAGTACTTC

J: TRBJ1-2
V: TRBV5-6
D: NA
size: few
CDR3: CASSAGGLLVVGYTF
DNA: TGTGCCAGCAGCGCGGGGGGACTTCTGGTGGTCGGCTACACCTTC

J: TRBJ2-1
V: TRBV6-5
D: TRBD1
size: medium-sized
CDR3: CASSQGTGPTYEQFF
DNA: TGTGCCAGCAGCCAAGGGACAGGGCCGACGTATGAGCAGTTCTTC

J: TRBJ2-3
V: TRBV29-1
D: TRBD1
size: large
CDR3: CSVGQGARSDTQYF
DNA: TGCAGCGTCGGACAGGGGGCAAGATCAGATACGCAGTATTTT

J: TRBJ2-5
V: TRBV6-6
D: NA
size: medium-sized
CDR3: CASSYVGSKTQYF
DNA: TGTGCCAGCAGTTATGTGGGTTCGAAGACCCAGTACTTC

J: TRBJ1-5
V: TRBV18
D: TRBD1
size: medium-sized
CDR3: CASSRDRGRNQPQHF
DNA: TGTGCCAGCTCACGGGACAGGGGCCGAAATCAGCCCCAGCATTTT

J: TRBJ1-2
V: TRBV11-1
D: TRBD1
size: medium-sized
CDR3: CASSLGQGDIYGYTF
DNA: TGTGCCAGCAGCCTCGGACAGGGTGACATCTATGGCTACACCTTC

J: TRBJ1-5
V: TRBV6-1
D: NA
size: NA
CDR3: CASSDGSNQPQHF
DNA: TGTGCCAGCAGTGACGGGAGCAATCAGCCCCAGCATTTT

J: TRBJ1-1
V: TRBV7-2
D: NA
size: few
CDR3: CASSLLGSGAFF
DNA: TGTGCCAGCAGCTTATTAGGGAGTGGAGCTTTCTTT

J: TRBJ2-1
V: TRBV7-6
D: TRBD2
size: NA
CDR3: CASSTGLAGRSSYNEQFF
DNA: TGTGCCAGCAGCACGGGACTAGCGGGGAGAAGCTCCTACAATGAGCAGTTCTTC

J: TRBJ2-5
V: TRBV12-3/TRBV12-4
D: NA
size: medium-sized
CDR3: CASRRSRGETQYF
DNA: TGTGCCAGCAGACGTAGTCGGGGAGAGACCCAGTACTTC

J: TRBJ1-3
V: TRBV20-1
D: TRBD1
size: NA
CDR3: CSARDRRTGGISGNTIYF
DNA: TGCAGTGCTAGAGATCGGCGGACAGGGGGCATCTCTGGAAACACCATATATTTT

J: TRBJ2-5
V: TRBV29-1
D: TRBD2
size: large
CDR3: CSVRTGGGQETQYF
DNA: TGCAGCGTGAGAACGGGGGGGGGTCAAGAGACCCAGTACTTC

J: TRBJ2-5
V: TRBV27
D: TRBD2
size: medium-sized
CDR3: CASSPWTSGDEHQYF
DNA: TGTGCCAGCAGTCCGTGGACTAGCGGGGATGAGCACCAGTACTTC

J: TRBJ1-3
V: TRBV28
D: TRBD1
size: few
CDR3: CASSLFTYRTGAGNTIYF
DNA: TGTGCCAGCAGTTTATTCACTTACCGGACAGGGGCTGGAAACACCATATATTTT